This T cell receptor (beta chain) is drawn from a study of technical replicates of blood from several donors. V shed 2 bases, J shed 5 bases, and the junction held 8 bases outside the gene matches. The CDR3 is made up of 16 amino acids. The germline V gene encodes CDR1 SGHNT and CDR2 YYREEE (reference sequence). Generated by immunoSEQ multiplex PCR, the TCRdb table keeps only in-frame clones and is missing some. The sample yields 75,000 to 100,000 clones, roughly 94% seen once. The source of this sequence is a human donor in good health. The chain combines TRBV5-4 with TRBJ2-7, with TRBD2 identical over 12 bases. The sequencing sample was made of T cells isolated from PBMCs. The CDR3 here is CASSFDSSGRANEQYF. The CDR3 DNA follows: TGTGCCAGCAGCTTCGACTCTAGCGGGAGGGCCAACGAGCAGTACTTC.